The 19 T cell receptor beta chains listed next were all sequenced from one sample in a study of CD8+CD57+ T cells in acquired aplastic anemia. Sequenced patients had shown CD8+CD57+ cell expansion by flow cytometry. CDR3 and TCR beta VDJ profiling relied on genomic DNA as the template. Each CDR3 protein is one row after TCRdb ran MiXCR on the reads. The sample includes just over 200,000 distinct CDR3 sequences, about 60% of them seen just once. The specimen was sorted CD4+, CD8+, or CD8+CD57+ T cells (not recorded which) from PBMCs. The source of these receptors is a human donor with aplastic anemia.

In this sample, this clonotype turned up a few times. The chain links TRBV20-1 to TRBJ2-7, with D possibly matching TRBD2 (5 bases). Germline V gene lookup returns CDR1 DFQATT and CDR2 SNEGSKA (reference sequence). V gave up 6 bases and J gave up 4 bases, with 16 bases separating them. CDR3 size: 13 residues. CDR3 sequence (DNA): TGCAGTGCCATTCCCCTGGACTTGTACGAGCAGTACTTC. This codes for CSAIPLDLYEQYF.

The V gene is TRBV24-1, the J gene TRBJ2-5; TRBD2 is a possible D gene (5 bases). From germline, CDR1 is KGHDR and CDR2 SFDVKD. Trimming stripped 3 bases from V and 6 bases from J, with 16 bases between. The CDR3 sequence is 15 residues long. Written as DNA, the CDR3 is TGTGCCACCAGTGATGTCGGCCCAGCCGGGAAGACCCAGTACTTC. It yields the protein CATSDVGPAGKTQYF.

This clonotype was seen only once. The CDR3 protein is CSAGGYEQFF. CDR3 bases: TGCAGTGCTGGAGGGTATGAGCAGTTCTTC. This chain connects TRBV20-1 to TRBJ2-1; maybe TRBD2 (6 bases). The V gene lost 5 bases and the J gene lost 8 bases, with 7 bases spanning the gap. The germline CDR1 and CDR2 sequences are DFQATT and SNEGSKA (reference sequence). This CDR3 region has 10 residues.

This clonotype appeared once. This sequence may be a read error, since a much larger clone differs from it by one base. The rearrangement uses TRBV6-2 or TRBV6-3 and TRBJ1-1; D gene ambiguous. The CDR3 extends over 14 amino acids. Germline CDR1 and CDR2: MNHEY and SVGEGT. The V end was cut by 2 bases, the J end by 4 bases, with 11 bases between. As DNA, the CDR3 is TGTGCCAGCAGTTACACCTTTAAGAGCACTGAAGCTTTCTTT. It specifies CASSYTFKSTEAFF.

CDR3 in amino acids: CASSIASGTTDTQYF. In nucleotides, the CDR3 is TGTGCCAGTAGTATAGCTAGCGGAACCACAGATACGCAGTATTTT. V gene TRBV19 combines with J gene TRBJ2-3, with 7 bases lining up with TRBD2. The CDR3 runs to 15 residues. The germline V gene has CDR1 LNHDA and CDR2 SQIVND (reference sequence). Trimming at V came to 1 base and at J to 2 bases, leaving 3 bases not matched to a gene.

The chain carries TRBV19 and TRBJ2-7; TRBD2 might be the D (6 bases). Per the germline V gene, CDR1 is LNHDA and CDR2 is SQIVND (reference sequence). V was shortened by 5 bases and J by 10 bases, with 15 bases between the two germline ends. This CDR3 is 12 amino acids long. As DNA, the CDR3 is TGTGCCAGTAGTTTTAACTCGGGAGCTCAGTACTTC. This encodes CASSFNSGAQYF.

This clonotype has more than one count but fewer than ten. The V gene is TRBV5-1, the J gene TRBJ2-5; weak D call: TRBD2 (6 bases). Germline-derived CDR1 and CDR2 are SGHRS and YFSETQ. CDR3 size: 15 residues. V shed 1 base and J shed 4 bases, with 14 bases lying between them. The CDR3 bases are TGCGCCAGCAGCTTGTCTGCGACTAGAGGAGAGACCCAGTACTTC. It encodes CASSLSATRGETQYF.

There are a few counts of this clonotype. The genes are TRBV4-2 and TRBJ2-7, with D maybe TRBD1 (5 bases). The germline gives CDR1 LGHNA, CDR2 YNFKEQ. CDR3 length: 12 residues. With 0 bases removed from V and 6 bases from J, the gap between germline ends came to 6 bases. CDR3 sequence (DNA): TGTGCCAGCAGCCAAGAAGGGGCCGAGCAGTACTTC. Protein sequence: CASSQEGAEQYF.

The chain is built from TRBV6-5 and TRBJ2-3; 15 bases agree with TRBD2. Trimming removed 0 bases from V and 5 bases from J; junction bases left unmatched: 9. The CDR3 loop spans 19 amino acids. The germline V gene encodes CDR1 MNHEY and CDR2 SVGAGI. The CDR3 reads CASSYSVLGLAGGEDTQYF. CDR3 sequence (DNA): TGTGCCAGCAGTTACTCTGTTTTAGGACTAGCGGGGGGGGAAGATACGCAGTATTTT.

This clonotype was seen a handful of times. The chain links TRBV5-8 to TRBJ2-7; no reliable D call. V lost 0 bases to trimming and J lost 3 bases, with 7 bases between them. CDR3 length equals 13 residues. Germline lookup yields CDR1 SGHTS and CDR2 YDEGEE. CDR3 coding DNA: TGTGCCAGCAGCTTGGCCGGGCGCTACGAGCAGTACTTC. Translating gives CASSLAGRYEQYF.

CDR3 region: CATSDPGTGEGNEQFF. Written as DNA, the CDR3 is TGTGCCACCAGTGATCCCGGGACAGGGGAAGGCAATGAGCAGTTCTTC. The chain combines TRBV24-1 with TRBJ2-1; 10 bases align to TRBD1. The V and J ends lost 3 bases and 6 bases, in that order; junction bases with no gene match: 7. The germline CDR1 and CDR2 sequences are KGHDR and SFDVKD. This CDR3 has 16 residues.

This chain connects TRBV2 to TRBJ1-4; 8 bases agree with TRBD1. The CDR3 is 15 residues long. Germline CDR1 reads SNHLY; CDR2 reads FYNNEI. J gave up 3 bases and V 5 bases, and 5 bases lay outside the gene matches. CDR3 in amino acids: CASSPGGLSNEKLFF. Here the CDR3 DNA reads TGTGCCAGCAGTCCAGGGGGCTTGTCTAATGAAAAACTGTTTTTT.

This chain connects TRBV6-5 to TRBJ1-1; D may be TRBD1 (6 bases). This CDR3 comprises 14 residues. From germline, CDR1 is MNHEY and CDR2 SVGAGI. The V and J ends lost 0 bases and 1 base respectively, with 6 bases between them. The CDR3 nucleotides are TGTGCCAGCAGTTACTCCAGGGGGAACACTGAAGCTTTCTTT. This encodes CASSYSRGNTEAFF.

This clonotype was observed at least ten times. The chain recombines TRBV4-1 with TRBJ1-5; 7 bases are a match to TRBD1. Germline CDR1 and CDR2: MGHRA and YSYEKL. The trim removed 0 bases at V and 2 bases at J, leaving 7 bases unmatched. The CDR3 has 17 residues. The CDR3: CASSQDGGGRGNQPQHF. The CDR3 bases are TGCGCCAGCAGCCAAGACGGAGGGGGCAGGGGCAATCAGCCCCAGCATTTT.

About this clonotype itself: At one of its ends the junction is not consistent with the germline gene, which may arise from a read error. The chain recombines TRBV5-4 with TRBJ1-1; no definite D call. The CDR3 spans 16 residues. Germline CDR1 and CDR2: SGHNT and YYREEE (reference sequence). The CDR3 DNA follows: TGCGCCAGCAGCTTAGGGTGGGGTTCCCTGAACACTGAAGCTTTCTTT. Protein product: CASSLGWGSLNTEAFF. The whole variable domain, filled in from reference TRBV5-4 and TRBJ1-1, reads ETGVTQSPTHLIKTRGQQVTLRCSSQSGHNTVSWYQQALGQGPQFIFQYYREEENGRGNFPPRFSGLQFPNYSSELNVNALELDDSALYLCASSLGWGSLNTEAFFGQGTRLTVV.

J is TRBJ2-1 and V is TRBV9, with 14 bases lining up with TRBD2. Per the germline V gene, CDR1 is SGDLS and CDR2 is YYNGEE. The CDR3 covers 16 residues. Trimming at V came to 4 bases and at J to 9 bases, leaving 9 bases not matched to a gene. CDR3 in DNA: TGTGCCAGCAGCTACGCCGGGACTAGCGGGAGTAGTGAGCAGTTCTTC. Protein sequence: CASSYAGTSGSSEQFF.

CDR3 sequence reads: CATSSSIGTGNYEQYF. In DNA, the CDR3 is TGTGCCACCAGCAGTTCCATCGGGACAGGAAACTACGAGCAGTACTTC. The chain couples TRBV15 to TRBJ2-7, with 8 bases fitting TRBD1. Germline assignment: CDR1 LNHNV and CDR2 YYDKDF (reference sequence). The CDR3 length is 16 residues. V was pared by 3 bases and J by 3 bases, with 10 bases of the junction left unmatched.

This clonotype turned up a few times. V is TRBV20-1 and J is TRBJ1-2; tentative D call: TRBD1 (5 bases). This CDR3 has 12 residues. Germline V gene lookup returns CDR1 DFQATT and CDR2 SNEGSKA (reference sequence). V gave up 1 base and J gave up 5 bases, with 8 bases separating them. CDR3 sequence (DNA): TGCAGTGCTAGAGGGACACTTTATGGCTACACCTTC. Its protein is CSARGTLYGYTF.

The chain links TRBV5-6 to TRBJ1-3; D uncertain. CDR1 is SGHDT and CDR2 is YYEEEE in the germline V gene. The V and J ends lost 8 bases and 4 bases respectively, with 10 bases between them. The CDR3 extends over 12 amino acids. The CDR3 is CASSTGGNTIYF. DNA for the CDR3: TGTGCCAGTAGTACTGGGGGAAACACCATATATTTT.